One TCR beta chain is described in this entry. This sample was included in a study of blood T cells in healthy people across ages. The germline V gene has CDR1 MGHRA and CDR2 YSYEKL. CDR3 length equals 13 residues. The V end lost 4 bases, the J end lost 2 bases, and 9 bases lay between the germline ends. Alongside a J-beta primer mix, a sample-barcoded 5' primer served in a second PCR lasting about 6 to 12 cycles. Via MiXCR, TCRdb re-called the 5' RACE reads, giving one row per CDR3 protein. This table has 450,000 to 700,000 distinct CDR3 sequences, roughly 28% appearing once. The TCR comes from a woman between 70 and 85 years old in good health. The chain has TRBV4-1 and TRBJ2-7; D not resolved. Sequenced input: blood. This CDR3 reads CASSLEMTYEQYF. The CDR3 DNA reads TGCGCCAGCAGCCTGGAGATGACCTACGAGCAGTACTTC.